The table lists the clone carrying this T cell receptor (beta chain) with a count of one. Assay used: immunoSEQ multiplex PCR; TCRdb lists only in-frame clones, some missing. The data show 350,000 or so clones, about 92% seen once. This entry belongs to a study of blood T cell repertoires in COVID-19. Background on the study: COVID-19 samples, acute and convalescent, were from the United States, Italy and Spain. From T cells, B-cell-depleted T cells, or PBMCs came the material, which was cDNA or gDNA.

The sample consisted of peripheral blood. The clonotype comes from a woman aged 60 to 75 with COVID-19, enrolled during active disease.

The CDR3 bases are TGTGCCAGCAACGGGGACAGGGGGATCTATGGCTACACCTTC. This translates into CASNGDRGIYGYTF. This chain connects TRBV6-5 to TRBJ1-2, with 11 bases lining up with TRBD1. V gave up 7 bases and J gave up 4 bases; unmatched junction bases: 5. This CDR3 region has 14 residues. Germline CDR1 reads MNHEY; CDR2 reads SVGAGI.